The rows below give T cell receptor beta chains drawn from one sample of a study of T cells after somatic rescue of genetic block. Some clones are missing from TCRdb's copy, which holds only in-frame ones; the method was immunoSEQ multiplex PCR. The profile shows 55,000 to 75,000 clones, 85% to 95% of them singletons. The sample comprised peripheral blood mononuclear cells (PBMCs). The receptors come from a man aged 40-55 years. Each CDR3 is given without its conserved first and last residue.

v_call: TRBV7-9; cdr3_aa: ASSSRGEHYGYT
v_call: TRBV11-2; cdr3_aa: ASSLGSNQPQH
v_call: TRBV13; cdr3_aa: ASSLLTAGDDPSTDTQY
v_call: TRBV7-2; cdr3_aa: ASSYHDRNNEQF
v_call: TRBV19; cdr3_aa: ASSLGTGGQPQH
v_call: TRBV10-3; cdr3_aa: AISGNEGVADTQY
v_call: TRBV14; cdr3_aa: ASSQYRSSYEQY
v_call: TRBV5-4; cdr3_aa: ASSLSPSATDTQY
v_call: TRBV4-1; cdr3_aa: ASSQDGSGFSNQPQH
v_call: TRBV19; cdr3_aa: ASDPPYRGLGTGELF